The next 10 T cell receptor beta chains were all read from a single sample in a study of spatial heterogeneity in lung cancer. Time point reported: sample taken at primary tumor resection. Sequencing covered unsorted whole RNA taken from tumor, nontumor lung or frozen PBMC. TCRdb re-derived calls from the 5' RACE reads in MiXCR, one entry per CDR3 protein. The sample has 77,000 or so distinct CDR3 sequences; approximately 21% are singletons. Sample: PBMCs, taken at surgery. The origin of the receptors is a male donor with early-stage non-small cell lung cancer.

In its sample, this clonotype was seen a few times. The chain recombines TRBV7-8 with TRBJ2-2; D remains unclear. Germline V CDR1 and CDR2: SGHVS, FQNEAQ. The CDR3 loop spans 13 amino acids. V lost 5 bases to trimming and J lost 6 bases, with 10 bases between them. This CDR3 is CASSPSYAGELFF. In DNA, the CDR3 is TGTGCCAGCAGCCCCAGTTACGCCGGGGAGCTGTTTTTT.

There are many counts of this clonotype. The chain recombines TRBV6-2 or TRBV6-3 with TRBJ2-7; D is perhaps TRBD1 or TRBD2 (5 bases each). CDR1 MNHEY and CDR2 SVGEGT come from the germline V gene. This CDR3 has 17 residues. V lost 6 bases, J lost 0 bases, and 21 bases lay in between. CDR3 DNA: TGTGCCAGCAGCTCCCTTAGTCTCGGGACGGGCTCCTACGAGCAGTACTTC. Amino acid sequence: CASSSLSLGTGSYEQYF.

The V and J genes are TRBV20-1 and TRBJ1-1, with 7 bases lining up with TRBD1. This CDR3 is 15 amino acids long. Per the germline V gene, CDR1 is DFQATT and CDR2 is SNEGSKA (reference sequence). The V and J ends lost 0 bases and 14 bases, in that order; junction bases with no gene match: 18. Written as DNA, the CDR3 is TGCAGTGCTAGAGATCCCCGGTTGGGACAGTCTGTTGAGTTCTTT. As protein: CSARDPRLGQSVEFF.

This clonotype has only a few counts. This chain uses TRBV7-3 with TRBJ2-1, with TRBD1 as a possible D gene (6 bases). The V gene lost 2 bases and the J gene lost 0 bases, with 11 bases spanning the gap. The CDR3 consists of 16 residues. From germline, CDR1 is SGHTA and CDR2 FQGTGA. The CDR3 nucleotides are TGTGCCAGCAGCTTAGGTGGGGGCGTCTCCTACAATGAGCAGTTCTTC. This encodes CASSLGGGVSYNEQFF. Full variable domain (rest looked up from reference TRBV7-3 and TRBJ2-1): GAGVSQTPSNKVTEKGKYVELRCDPISGHTALYWYRQSLGQGPEFLIYFQGTGAADDSGLPNDRFFAVRPEGSVSTLKIQRTERGDSAVYLCASSLGGGVSYNEQFFGPGTRLTVL.

In this sample, this clonotype turned up a few times. V gene TRBV20-1 combines with J gene TRBJ2-7; D might be TRBD1 (6 bases). The V gene lost 3 bases and the J gene lost 2 bases, with 23 bases spanning the gap. The CDR3 has 17 amino acids. The germline V gene encodes CDR1 DFQATT and CDR2 SNEGSKA (reference sequence). DNA for the CDR3: TGCAGTGCTAGTAGTAGCCTCTGGGACAACGTACCCTACGAGCAGTACTTC. Translating gives CSASSSLWDNVPYEQYF.

This clonotype was picked up a small number of times. This rearrangement joins TRBV6-2 or TRBV6-3 to TRBJ2-1, with D hard to call. Trimming shortened V by 5 bases and J by 3 bases, and 14 bases separated the two germline ends. The V gene's germline CDR1 is MNHEY and CDR2 SVGEGT. This CDR3 is 15 amino acids long. In nucleotides, the CDR3 is TGTGCCAGCAGTAACAACCCTGACATCTACAATGAGCAGTTCTTC. This codes for CASSNNPDIYNEQFF.

This clonotype has a handful of counts. V usage is TRBV12-3 or TRBV12-4 and J usage is TRBJ2-1; D is ambiguous. The CDR3 length is 14 residues. Trimming pared 3 bases from V and 0 bases from J, leaving 6 bases between. CDR3: CASSFAVSYNEQFF. In nucleotides, the CDR3 is TGTGCCAGCAGTTTCGCGGTCTCCTACAATGAGCAGTTCTTC.

The chain has TRBV12-3 or TRBV12-4 and TRBJ2-2, with 7 positions matching TRBD2. Losses at the gene ends were 4 bases for V and 4 bases for J; bases not matched to a gene: 3. The CDR3 runs 14 residues. The CDR3 spells CASSSGLITGELFF. CDR3 coding DNA: TGTGCCAGCAGTTCGGGACTAATCACCGGGGAGCTGTTTTTT.

J is TRBJ1-1 and V is TRBV7-9, with D unclear. The ends were cut back, 4 bases at V and 1 base at J, with 7 bases in the middle. CDR3 length: 13 residues. Germline loops: CDR1 SEHNR, CDR2 FQNEAQ (reference sequence). The CDR3 sequence is CASSYPSNTEAFF. The CDR3 DNA sequence: TGTGCCAGCAGCTACCCATCGAACACTGAAGCTTTCTTT. Complete variable domain (other parts from reference TRBV7-9 and TRBJ1-1): DTGVSQNPRHKITKRGQNVTFRCDPISEHNRLYWYRQTLGQGPEFLTYFQNEAQLEKSRLLSDRFSAERPKGSFSTLEIQRTEQGDSAMYLCASSYPSNTEAFFGQGTRLTVV.

This chain links TRBV20-1 with TRBJ2-3; possible D gene TRBD1, 5 bases. Trimming took off 6 bases at V and 4 bases at J, with 14 bases between the two ends. Germline CDR1 reads DFQATT; CDR2 reads SNEGSKA (reference sequence). The length of the CDR3 is 13 residues. CDR3 sequence: CSAAGQSADTQYF. The CDR3 DNA is TGCAGTGCCGCAGGGCAGAGCGCAGATACGCAGTATTTT.